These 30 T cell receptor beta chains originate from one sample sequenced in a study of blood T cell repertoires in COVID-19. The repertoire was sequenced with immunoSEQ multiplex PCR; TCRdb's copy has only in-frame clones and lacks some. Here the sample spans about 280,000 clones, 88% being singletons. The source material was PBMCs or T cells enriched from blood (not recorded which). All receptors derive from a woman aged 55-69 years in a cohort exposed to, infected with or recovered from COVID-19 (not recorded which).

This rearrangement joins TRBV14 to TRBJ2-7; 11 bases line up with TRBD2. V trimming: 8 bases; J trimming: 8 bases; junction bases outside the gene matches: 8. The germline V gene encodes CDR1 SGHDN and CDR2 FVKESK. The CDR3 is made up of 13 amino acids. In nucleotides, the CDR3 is TGTGCCAGCTCACTAGCGGGAGTGTCGAAGCAGTACTTC. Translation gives CASSLAGVSKQYF.

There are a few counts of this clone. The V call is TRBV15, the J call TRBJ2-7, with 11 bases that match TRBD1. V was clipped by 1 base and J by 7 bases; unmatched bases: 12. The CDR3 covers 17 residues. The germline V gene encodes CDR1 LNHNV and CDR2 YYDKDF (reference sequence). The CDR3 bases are TGTGCCACCAGCAGAGCTTCCCTCGGACAGGGGGCACGAGAGCAGTACTTC. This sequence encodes CATSRASLGQGAREQYF.

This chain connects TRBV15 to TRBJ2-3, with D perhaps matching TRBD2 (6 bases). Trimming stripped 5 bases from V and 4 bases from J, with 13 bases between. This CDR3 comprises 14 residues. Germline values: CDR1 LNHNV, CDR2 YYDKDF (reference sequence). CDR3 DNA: TGTGCCACCAGCCACGGGAGTGGGGCAGATACGCAGTATTTT. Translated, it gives CATSHGSGADTQYF.

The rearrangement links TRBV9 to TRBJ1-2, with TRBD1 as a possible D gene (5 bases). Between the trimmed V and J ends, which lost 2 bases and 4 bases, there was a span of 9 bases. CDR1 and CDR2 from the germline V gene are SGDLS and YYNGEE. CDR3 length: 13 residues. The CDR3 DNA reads TGTGCCAGCAGCGTCGACAGATTCTATGGCTACACCTTC. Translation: CASSVDRFYGYTF.

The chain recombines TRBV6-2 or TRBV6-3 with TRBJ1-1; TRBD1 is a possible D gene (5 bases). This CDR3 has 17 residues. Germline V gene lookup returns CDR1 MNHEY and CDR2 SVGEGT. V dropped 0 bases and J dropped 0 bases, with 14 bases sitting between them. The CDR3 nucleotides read TGTGCCAGCAGTTACTCTGCTAGGGGAGGGATGAACACTGAAGCTTTCTTT. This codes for CASSYSARGGMNTEAFF.

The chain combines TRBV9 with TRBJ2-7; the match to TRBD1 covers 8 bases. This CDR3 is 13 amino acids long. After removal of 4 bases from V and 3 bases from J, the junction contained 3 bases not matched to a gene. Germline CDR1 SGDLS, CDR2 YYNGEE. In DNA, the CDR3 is TGTGCCAGCAGCCCAGGGACAGGCTACGAGCAGTACTTC. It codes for CASSPGTGYEQYF.

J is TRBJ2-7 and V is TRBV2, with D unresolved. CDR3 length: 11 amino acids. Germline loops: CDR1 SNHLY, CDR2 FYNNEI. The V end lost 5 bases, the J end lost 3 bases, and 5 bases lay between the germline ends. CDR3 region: CASSPLYEQYF. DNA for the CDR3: TGTGCCAGCAGTCCCCTCTACGAGCAGTACTTC.

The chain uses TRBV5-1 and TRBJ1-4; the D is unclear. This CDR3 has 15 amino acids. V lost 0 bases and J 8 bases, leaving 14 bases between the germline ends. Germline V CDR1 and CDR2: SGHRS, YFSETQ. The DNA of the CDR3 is TGCGCCAGCAGCTTGGGTCCGGGGATAGGAGAAAAACTGTTTTTT. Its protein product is CASSLGPGIGEKLFF.

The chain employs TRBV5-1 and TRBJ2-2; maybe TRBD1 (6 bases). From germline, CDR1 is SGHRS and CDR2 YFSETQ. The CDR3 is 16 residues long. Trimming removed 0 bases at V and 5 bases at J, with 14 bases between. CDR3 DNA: TGCGCCAGCAGCTTGGCTGCAGGGGCAGAAACCGGGGAGCTGTTTTTT. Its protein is CASSLAAGAETGELFF.

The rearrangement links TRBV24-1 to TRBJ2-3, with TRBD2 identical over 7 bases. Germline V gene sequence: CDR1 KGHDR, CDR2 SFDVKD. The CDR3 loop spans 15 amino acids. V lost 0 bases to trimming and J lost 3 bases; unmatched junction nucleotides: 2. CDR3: CATSDLGRGTDTQYF. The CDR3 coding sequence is TGTGCCACCAGTGATTTGGGGAGGGGAACAGATACGCAGTATTTT.

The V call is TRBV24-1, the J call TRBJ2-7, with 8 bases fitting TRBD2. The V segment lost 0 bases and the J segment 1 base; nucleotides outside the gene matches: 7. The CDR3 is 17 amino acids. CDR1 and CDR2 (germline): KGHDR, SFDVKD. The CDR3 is CATSDLPGGPQSYEQYF. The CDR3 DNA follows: TGTGCCACCAGTGATTTGCCGGGAGGGCCCCAATCCTACGAGCAGTACTTC.

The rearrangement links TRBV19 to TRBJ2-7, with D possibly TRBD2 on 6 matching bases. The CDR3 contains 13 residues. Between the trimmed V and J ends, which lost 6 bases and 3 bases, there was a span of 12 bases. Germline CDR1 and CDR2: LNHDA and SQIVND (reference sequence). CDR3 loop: CASSAREIYEQYF. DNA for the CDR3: TGTGCCAGTAGCGCCCGGGAGATCTACGAGCAGTACTTC.

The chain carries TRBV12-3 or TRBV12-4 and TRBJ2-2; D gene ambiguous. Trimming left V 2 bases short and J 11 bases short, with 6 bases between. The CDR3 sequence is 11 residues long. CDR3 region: CASSLHSELFF. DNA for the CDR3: TGTGCCAGCAGTTTACACAGTGAGCTGTTTTTT.

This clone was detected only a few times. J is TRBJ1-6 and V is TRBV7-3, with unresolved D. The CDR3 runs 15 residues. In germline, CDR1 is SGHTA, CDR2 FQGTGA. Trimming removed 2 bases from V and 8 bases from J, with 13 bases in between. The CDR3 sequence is CASSLVGGRDSPLHF. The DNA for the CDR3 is TGTGCCAGCAGCTTAGTCGGCGGTCGCGATTCACCCCTCCACTTT.

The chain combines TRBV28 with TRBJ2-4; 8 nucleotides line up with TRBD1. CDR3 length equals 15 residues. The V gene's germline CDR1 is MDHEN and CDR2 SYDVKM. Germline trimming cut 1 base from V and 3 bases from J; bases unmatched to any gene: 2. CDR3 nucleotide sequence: TGTGCCAGCAGTTTATATGGGACAGGCAAAAACATTCAGTACTTC. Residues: CASSLYGTGKNIQYF.

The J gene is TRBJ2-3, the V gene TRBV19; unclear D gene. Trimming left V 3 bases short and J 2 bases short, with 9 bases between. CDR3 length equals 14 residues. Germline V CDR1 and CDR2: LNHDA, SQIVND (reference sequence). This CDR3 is CASSIGRNTDTQYF. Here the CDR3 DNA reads TGTGCCAGTAGTATTGGCAGGAACACAGATACGCAGTATTTT. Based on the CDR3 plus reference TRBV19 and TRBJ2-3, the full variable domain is DGGITQSPKYLFRKEGQNVTLSCEQNLNHDAMYWYRQDPGQGLRLIYYSQIVNDFQKGDIAEGYSVSREKKESFPLTVTSAQKNPTAFYLCASSIGRNTDTQYFGPGTRLTVL.

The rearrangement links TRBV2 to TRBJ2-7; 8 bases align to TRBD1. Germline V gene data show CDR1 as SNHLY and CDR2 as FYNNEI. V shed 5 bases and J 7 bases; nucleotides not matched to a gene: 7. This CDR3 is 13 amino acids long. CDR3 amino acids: CASSRQGISEQYF. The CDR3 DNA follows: TGTGCCAGCAGTAGACAGGGGATCTCGGAGCAGTACTTC.

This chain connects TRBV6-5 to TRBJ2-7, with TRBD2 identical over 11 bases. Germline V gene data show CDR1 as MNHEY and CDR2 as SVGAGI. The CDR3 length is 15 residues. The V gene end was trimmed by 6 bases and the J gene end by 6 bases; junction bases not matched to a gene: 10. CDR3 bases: TGTGCCAGCAGGCGGACTAGCGGGTACGAGCGCGAGCAGTACTTC. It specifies CASRRTSGYEREQYF.

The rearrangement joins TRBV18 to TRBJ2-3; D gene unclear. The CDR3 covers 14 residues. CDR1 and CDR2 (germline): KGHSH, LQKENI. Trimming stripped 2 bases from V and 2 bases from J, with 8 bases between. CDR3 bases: TGTGCCAGCTCACCAGCGGCCTCCACAGATACGCAGTATTTT. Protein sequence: CASSPAASTDTQYF.

CDR3 DNA: TGTGCCAGCTCCCGGGGGGACGAGCAGTACTTC. Protein sequence: CASSRGDEQYF. This chain links TRBV18 with TRBJ2-7; 7 bases agree with TRBD2. The germline CDR1 and CDR2 sequences are KGHSH and LQKENI. V gave up 6 bases and J gave up 5 bases; unmatched junction bases: 1. The CDR3 loop spans 11 amino acids.

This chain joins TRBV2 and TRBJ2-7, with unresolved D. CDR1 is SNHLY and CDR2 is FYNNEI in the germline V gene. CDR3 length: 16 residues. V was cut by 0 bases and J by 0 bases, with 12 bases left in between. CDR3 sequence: CASSEAHRLPSYEQYF. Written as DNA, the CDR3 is TGTGCCAGCAGTGAAGCGCACCGGTTGCCCTCCTACGAGCAGTACTTC.

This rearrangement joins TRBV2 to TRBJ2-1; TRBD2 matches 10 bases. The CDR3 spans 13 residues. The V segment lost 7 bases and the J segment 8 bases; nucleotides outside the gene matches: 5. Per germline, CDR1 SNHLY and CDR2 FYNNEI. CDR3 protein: CASNSGRRDEQFF. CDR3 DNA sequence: TGTGCCAGCAATAGCGGGAGGAGGGATGAGCAGTTCTTC.

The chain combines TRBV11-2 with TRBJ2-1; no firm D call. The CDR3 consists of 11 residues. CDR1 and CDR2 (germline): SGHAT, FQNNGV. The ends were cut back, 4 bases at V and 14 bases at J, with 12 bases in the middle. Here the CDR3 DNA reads TGTGCCAGCAGCTCCCTACTCCTAGAGTTCTTC. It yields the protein CASSSLLLEFF. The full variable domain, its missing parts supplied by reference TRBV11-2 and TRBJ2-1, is EAGVAQSPRYKIIEKRQSVAFWCNPISGHATLYWYQQILGQGPKLLIQFQNNGVVDDSQLPKDRFSAERLKGVDSTLKIQPAKLEDSAVYLCASSSLLLEFFGPGTRLTVL.

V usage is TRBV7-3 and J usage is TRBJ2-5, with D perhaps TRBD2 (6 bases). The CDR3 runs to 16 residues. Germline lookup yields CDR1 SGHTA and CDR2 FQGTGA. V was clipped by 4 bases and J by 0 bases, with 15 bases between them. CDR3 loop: CASSSGDFPYQETQYF. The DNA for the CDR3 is TGTGCCAGCAGCTCTGGGGACTTCCCGTACCAAGAGACCCAGTACTTC.

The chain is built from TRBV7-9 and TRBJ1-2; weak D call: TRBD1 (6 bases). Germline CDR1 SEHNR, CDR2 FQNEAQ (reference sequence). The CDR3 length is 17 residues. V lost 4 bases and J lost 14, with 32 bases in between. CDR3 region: CASSSSGASTRARGETF. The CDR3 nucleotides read TGTGCCAGCAGCTCATCCGGAGCTTCCACTCGAGCCAGGGGTGAAACCTTC.

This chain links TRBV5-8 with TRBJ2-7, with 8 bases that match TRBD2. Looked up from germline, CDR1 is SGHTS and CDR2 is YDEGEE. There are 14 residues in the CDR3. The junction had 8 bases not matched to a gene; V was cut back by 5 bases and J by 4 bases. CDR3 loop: CASSGGGIGYEQYF. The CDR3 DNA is TGTGCCAGCAGTGGCGGGGGGATCGGGTACGAGCAGTACTTC.

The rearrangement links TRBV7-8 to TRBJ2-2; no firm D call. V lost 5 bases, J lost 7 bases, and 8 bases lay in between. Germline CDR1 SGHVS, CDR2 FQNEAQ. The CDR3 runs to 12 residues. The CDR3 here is CASSAYIGELFF. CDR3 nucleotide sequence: TGTGCCAGCAGCGCTTACATCGGGGAGCTGTTTTTT.

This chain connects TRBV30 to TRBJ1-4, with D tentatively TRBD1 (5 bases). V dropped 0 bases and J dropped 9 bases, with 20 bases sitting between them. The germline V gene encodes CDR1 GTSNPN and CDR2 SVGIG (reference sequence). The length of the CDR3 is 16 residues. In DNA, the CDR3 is TGTGCCTGGAGTGTACGGGGGACCTTCCAATGGAAAAAACTGTTTTTT. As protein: CAWSVRGTFQWKKLFF.

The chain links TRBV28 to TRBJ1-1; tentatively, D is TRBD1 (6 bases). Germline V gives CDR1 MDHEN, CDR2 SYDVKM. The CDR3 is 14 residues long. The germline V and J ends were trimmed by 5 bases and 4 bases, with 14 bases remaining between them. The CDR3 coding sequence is TGTGCCAGCAGTCCGAGGGGGTTGGTCACTGAAGCTTTCTTT. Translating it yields CASSPRGLVTEAFF.

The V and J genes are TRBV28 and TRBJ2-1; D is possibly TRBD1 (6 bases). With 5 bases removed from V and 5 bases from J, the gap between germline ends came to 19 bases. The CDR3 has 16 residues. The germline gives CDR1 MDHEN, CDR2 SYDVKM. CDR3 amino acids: CASSDRGGYADNEQFF. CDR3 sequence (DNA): TGTGCCAGCAGTGACCGAGGGGGATACGCGGACAATGAGCAGTTCTTC.